The clone carrying this T cell receptor (beta chain) occurred many times. Antigen unknown. TCRdb analysed the RT-PCR reads with MiXCR anew, one entry per CDR3 protein. The sample comprises approximately 730,000 distinct CDR3 sequences, about 15% of which are singletons, and 5.5% to 8% rests with the top ten. This CDR3 contains 13 residues. V was pared by 1 base and J by 4 bases, with 7 bases between. Germline lookup yields CDR1 MGHDK and CDR2 SYGVNS. This specimen belongs to a study of response to subunit inactivated influenza vaccine. General study findings and limits: Few new T cells, the authors suggested, are recruited by each seasonal influenza vaccination.

Here the sequenced sample was PBMCs from blood, taken around two weeks before vaccination. This TCR derives from a man in his fifties who received an inactivated influenza vaccine. The chain has TRBV25-1 and TRBJ1-2; no firm D call. DNA of the CDR3: TGTGCCAGCAGTGAATCTAGTCTCTATGGCTACACCTTC. It encodes CASSESSLYGYTF.